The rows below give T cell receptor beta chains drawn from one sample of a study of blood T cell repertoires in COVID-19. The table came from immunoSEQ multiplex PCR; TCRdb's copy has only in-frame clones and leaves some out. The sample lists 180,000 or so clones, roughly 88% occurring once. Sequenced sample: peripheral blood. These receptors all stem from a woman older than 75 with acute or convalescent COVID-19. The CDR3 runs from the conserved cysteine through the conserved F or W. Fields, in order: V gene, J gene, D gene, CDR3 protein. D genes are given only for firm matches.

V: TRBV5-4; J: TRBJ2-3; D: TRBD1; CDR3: CASSFRQGMGTDTQYF
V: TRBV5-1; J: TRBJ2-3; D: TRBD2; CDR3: CASSPLTSGDTDTQYF
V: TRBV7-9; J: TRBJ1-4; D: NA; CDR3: CASSLNLEKLFF
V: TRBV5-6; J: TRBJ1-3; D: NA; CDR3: CASSTGLVTGNTIYF
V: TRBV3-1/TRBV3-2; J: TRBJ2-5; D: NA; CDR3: CASTPGPGLETQYF
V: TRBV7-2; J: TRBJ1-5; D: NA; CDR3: CASVEQLGGQPQHF
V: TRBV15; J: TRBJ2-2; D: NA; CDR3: CATNHDRFNTGELFF
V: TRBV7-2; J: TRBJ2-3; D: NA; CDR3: CASSLLWGLGTDTQYF
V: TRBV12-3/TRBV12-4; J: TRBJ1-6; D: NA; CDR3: CASSLGGTPLHF
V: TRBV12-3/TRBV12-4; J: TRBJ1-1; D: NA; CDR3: CASSPGNTEAFF
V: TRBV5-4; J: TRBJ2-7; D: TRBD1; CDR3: CASSTGQGFRQYF
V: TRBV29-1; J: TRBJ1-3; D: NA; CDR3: CSVDVTGSGNTIYF
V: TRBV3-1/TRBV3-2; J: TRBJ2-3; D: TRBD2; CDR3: CASSPLAGGLTDTQYF